Here is one T cell receptor (beta chain) with its context. The antigen this receptor binds is unknown. Within one base of it there is no much larger clone, and no base qualities were kept. The cohort was made up of 666 healthy bone marrow donors. All cohort members were sampled while nominally healthy, although unrecorded immune exposures were likely present. The donor tested CMV seropositive and was one of the 289 seropositive cohort members. A peripheral blood sample was provided by each donor, and peripheral blood mononuclear cells were used for TCR beta sequencing. The Qiagen DNeasy Blood Extraction Kit was used to extract genomic DNA from the blood cell samples. These data belong to a study of cytomegalovirus exposure and HLA in healthy donors (dated by TCRdb to 2016 to 2017). For context, the study as a whole: In an earlier analysis of 587 of the donors, around 300 Gb of sequence data and just under 120 million unique TCR beta sequences from roughly 200 million T cells were reported. Alongside the repertoire data, information on donor age, sex, ethnicity and CMV serostatus was compiled. The study aimed to test whether cataloging public T cell receptors could reveal signatures of past pathogen exposure. High-throughput TCR immunosequencing, statistical association of individual TCRs with disease status, and machine learning were combined to predict cytomegalovirus infection status. About 300 gigabases of sequencing data and around 80 million unique TCR sequences made up an early release that covered around 640 HLA-typed donors. The T cell repertoires of roughly 660 subjects were profiled by immunosequencing and related to cytomegalovirus serostatus. A later analysis re-analyzed previously published TCR beta repertoires from about 730 donors and added high-resolution HLA genotyping to study TCR occurrence patterns. A later genetic analysis took genome-wide SNP genotypes for 398 of the 666 donors and used that subset as a discovery cohort. Of the roughly 400 genotyped donors, around 81% fell in the genetic ancestry cluster associated with self-reported Caucasian donors. In an earlier analysis of about 590 of the donors, high-throughput TCR beta sequencing was used to judge whether each TCR beta V gene segment behaved as functional or pseudogenic. Every discovery cohort repertoire had been produced on one sequencing platform. A handful of DR-DQ haplotypes were treated as single units for association and clustering because of strong linkage in the cohort. In addition to the first cohort of roughly 700 subjects, a separate validation cohort of over 90 different subjects was used. The number of typed donors differed by locus: 629-630 for A, B, C, DRB1 and DQB1; 500 to 550 for DQA1; 600 to 610 for DPA1; and some 450 for DPB1. Rather than drawing on any new phenotypic data, the later analysis identified candidate immune exposures from TCR beta sequences and the way those sequences occurred across donors. Across approximately 400 genotyped donors of the cohort, an average of about 200,000 unique TCR beta nucleotide sequences per donor were sequenced, and approximately 19% of those sequences were non-productive. HLA typing included class I and class II loci at four-digit resolution.

The investigation overall reported the following: A group of highly shared sequence variants was considered likely to be a technical artifact of the sequencing pipeline. The classifier was reported to diagnose cytomegalovirus status with high specificity and sensitivity in both the original and validation cohorts. Across donors, most TCR sequences were observed very rarely, whereas some public TCRs were present in many individuals. A few of the identified cytomegalovirus-associated TCR beta chains were confirmed in vitro to be specific for cytomegalovirus antigens. The study gave a list of around 170 TCR beta chains associated with cytomegalovirus. At a false discovery rate of 0.05, a later analysis linked roughly 17,000 TCR beta sequences to specific HLA alleles. Most CMV-associated TCR beta chains appeared to be HLA-restricted in a later analysis, and the HLA associations seemed to be driven largely by CMV exposure. A later analysis found that HLA-associated TCR beta chains were more clonally expanded and had lower generation probabilities than equally common non-associated chains. When HLA alleles, especially DR and DQ, strongly co-occurred, attributing TCR associations to individual alleles was difficult. Only TCR beta chains were sequenced in this cohort, and the absence of alpha or paired-chain data limited detectable features. According to a later genetic analysis, donors in an Asian-associated ancestry cluster had fewer N-insertions in productive TCRs than the approximately 700-donor mean. Roughly uniform sequencing depth across donors was assumed in presence/absence analyses, although this assumption may not hold. In a later analysis, the rate of TCR association differed among HLA loci, with DRB1 alleles having the most associated TCRs and HLA-C alleles having the fewest. A further reported finding was that TCR beta sequences accurately predicted the HLA-A and HLA-B alleles for most subjects in the first cohort. The authors suggested that the approach could potentially be extended to other disease states and immunological phenotypes. Because some donors lacked HLA typing at each locus, the association tests relied only on the typed subset. Some IMGT-functional V segments, including TRBV6-2 and TRBV6-3, could not be distinguished by the 87-base-pair reads and were therefore excluded. For the cohort, immune exposure information was limited to CMV serostatus. The earlier analysis of 587 of the donors excluded roughly 17 rarely observed V segments, including chromosome 9 orphons, because counts were too low. In a later analysis, several top co-occurrence clusters were reported to appear linked to parvovirus B19, influenza, CMV and Epstein-Barr virus. In an earlier analysis of roughly 500 of the donors, most TCR beta V segments appeared in productive rearrangements about 87% or about 30% of the time, broadly matching IMGT annotations. Correlated functional status among segregating V segments might be attributable to linkage disequilibrium, but an unknown experimental factor could not be ruled out. In a later genetic analysis, a missense DCLRE1C variant was associated with V-gene and J-gene trimming of TCR beta chains, and the association was replicated in an independent cohort.

Taken from cysteine to phenylalanine, the CDR3 has 16 residues. Just CDR3 DNA is preserved here, 48 bases in frame from base 1. Cut back by 0 bases and 0 bases, the V and J ends lie 10 bases apart. The germline V gene gives CDR1 as SGHAT and CDR2 as FQNNGV. The library came from the immunoSEQ multiplex PCR assay. A mixture of 60 forward primers for TCR Vbeta segments and 13 reverse primers for TCR Jbeta segments was used in the multiplex PCR. The CDR3 region of rearranged TCR beta genes was amplified from genomic DNA with a multiplex PCR assay. The Illumina HiSeq System was used to sequence the amplified TCR beta libraries as 87-base-pair reads. The authors' analysis ran thus. In a later analysis, 70 million to 95 million unique TCR beta chains were counted across the 500 to 850 repertoires, and around 10 million of these chains were shared by at least two donors. A nearest-neighbor algorithm error-corrected the raw reads and collapsed the reads into unique sequences, merging closely related sequences to remove PCR and sequencing errors. To assign V, D and J gene segments, CDR3 sequences were aligned to IMGT reference sequences. For a sequence to be retained, a match of at least six nucleotides to both a V gene segment and a J gene segment was required. A rearrangement was called productive if the CDR3 had no stop codons and remained in frame with V and J, and every other rearrangement was called non-productive. Following IMGT convention, CDR3 was defined as the stretch from the second conserved V-encoded cysteine up to the conserved J-encoded phenylalanine. The earlier analysis of approximately 500 of the donors excluded sequences that lacked an unambiguous match to a single V gene segment. An earlier analysis of a few hundred of the donors called V segments functional above 56.7% productive rearrangements and segregating when the between-donor standard deviation exceeded 5%. A statistical classification framework was built for diagnosing cytomegalovirus status from the catalog of TCR beta chain sequences. A later analysis assigned V and J genes by comparing TCR nucleotide sequences with IMGT/GENE-DB human TR gene sequences. A later analysis assigned CDR3 sequences and most-parsimonious VDJ recombination scenarios with the TCRdist pipeline. In a later analysis, each TCR beta chain was defined by its CDR3 amino acid sequence together with its V-gene family, and reads without a unique V-gene family were excluded. In a later analysis, approximately 590 highly shared, low-generation-probability nucleotide sequences were removed to address suspected cross-contamination and a sequencing artifact. In a later analysis, a clonal expansion index for each public chain was calculated from normalized within-repertoire ranks of inferred template counts. In a later analysis, generation probabilities were computed using a VDJ recombination model fitted to out-of-frame rearrangements, and the results were checked against IGoR. A later analysis scored TCR-TCR, TCR-HLA and TCR-CMV co-occurrence with hypergeometric tests, applying a repertoire-size bias correction to TCR pairs. To estimate false discovery rates, a later analysis permuted the HLA or CMV assignments 20 times. In a later analysis, co-occurring TCRs were grouped using DBSCAN, with TCRdist sequence similarity added in when clustering inside HLA-allele-positive subsets. Repertoires with fewer than 30,000 or more than 120,000 public chains were left out of co-occurrence clustering, as were several repertoires with anomalous nucleotide sharing. In its TCRdb copy, this immuneACCESS table keeps in-frame sequences only and misses some clones. Where compared with another copy, unresolved V genes explain less than half of these, and the others have no known cause. V, J and clone size derive from that table, while D and trimming were established from the DNA sequence. The sample table shows around 97,000 clones, and around three quarters are seen once. The ten largest clones capture about 4.1% of the sample.

The receptor chain draws on TRBV11-2 and TRBJ2-3; confidence is insufficient to name the D gene. Sequencing was carried out using PBMCs. This receptor was identified in a middle-aged man in good health and CMV-seropositive. For the CDR3, the sequence is CASSLDLVGSTDTQYF. The DNA sequence follows: TGTGCCAGCAGCTTAGATTTGGTCGGGAGCACAGATACGCAGTATTTT.